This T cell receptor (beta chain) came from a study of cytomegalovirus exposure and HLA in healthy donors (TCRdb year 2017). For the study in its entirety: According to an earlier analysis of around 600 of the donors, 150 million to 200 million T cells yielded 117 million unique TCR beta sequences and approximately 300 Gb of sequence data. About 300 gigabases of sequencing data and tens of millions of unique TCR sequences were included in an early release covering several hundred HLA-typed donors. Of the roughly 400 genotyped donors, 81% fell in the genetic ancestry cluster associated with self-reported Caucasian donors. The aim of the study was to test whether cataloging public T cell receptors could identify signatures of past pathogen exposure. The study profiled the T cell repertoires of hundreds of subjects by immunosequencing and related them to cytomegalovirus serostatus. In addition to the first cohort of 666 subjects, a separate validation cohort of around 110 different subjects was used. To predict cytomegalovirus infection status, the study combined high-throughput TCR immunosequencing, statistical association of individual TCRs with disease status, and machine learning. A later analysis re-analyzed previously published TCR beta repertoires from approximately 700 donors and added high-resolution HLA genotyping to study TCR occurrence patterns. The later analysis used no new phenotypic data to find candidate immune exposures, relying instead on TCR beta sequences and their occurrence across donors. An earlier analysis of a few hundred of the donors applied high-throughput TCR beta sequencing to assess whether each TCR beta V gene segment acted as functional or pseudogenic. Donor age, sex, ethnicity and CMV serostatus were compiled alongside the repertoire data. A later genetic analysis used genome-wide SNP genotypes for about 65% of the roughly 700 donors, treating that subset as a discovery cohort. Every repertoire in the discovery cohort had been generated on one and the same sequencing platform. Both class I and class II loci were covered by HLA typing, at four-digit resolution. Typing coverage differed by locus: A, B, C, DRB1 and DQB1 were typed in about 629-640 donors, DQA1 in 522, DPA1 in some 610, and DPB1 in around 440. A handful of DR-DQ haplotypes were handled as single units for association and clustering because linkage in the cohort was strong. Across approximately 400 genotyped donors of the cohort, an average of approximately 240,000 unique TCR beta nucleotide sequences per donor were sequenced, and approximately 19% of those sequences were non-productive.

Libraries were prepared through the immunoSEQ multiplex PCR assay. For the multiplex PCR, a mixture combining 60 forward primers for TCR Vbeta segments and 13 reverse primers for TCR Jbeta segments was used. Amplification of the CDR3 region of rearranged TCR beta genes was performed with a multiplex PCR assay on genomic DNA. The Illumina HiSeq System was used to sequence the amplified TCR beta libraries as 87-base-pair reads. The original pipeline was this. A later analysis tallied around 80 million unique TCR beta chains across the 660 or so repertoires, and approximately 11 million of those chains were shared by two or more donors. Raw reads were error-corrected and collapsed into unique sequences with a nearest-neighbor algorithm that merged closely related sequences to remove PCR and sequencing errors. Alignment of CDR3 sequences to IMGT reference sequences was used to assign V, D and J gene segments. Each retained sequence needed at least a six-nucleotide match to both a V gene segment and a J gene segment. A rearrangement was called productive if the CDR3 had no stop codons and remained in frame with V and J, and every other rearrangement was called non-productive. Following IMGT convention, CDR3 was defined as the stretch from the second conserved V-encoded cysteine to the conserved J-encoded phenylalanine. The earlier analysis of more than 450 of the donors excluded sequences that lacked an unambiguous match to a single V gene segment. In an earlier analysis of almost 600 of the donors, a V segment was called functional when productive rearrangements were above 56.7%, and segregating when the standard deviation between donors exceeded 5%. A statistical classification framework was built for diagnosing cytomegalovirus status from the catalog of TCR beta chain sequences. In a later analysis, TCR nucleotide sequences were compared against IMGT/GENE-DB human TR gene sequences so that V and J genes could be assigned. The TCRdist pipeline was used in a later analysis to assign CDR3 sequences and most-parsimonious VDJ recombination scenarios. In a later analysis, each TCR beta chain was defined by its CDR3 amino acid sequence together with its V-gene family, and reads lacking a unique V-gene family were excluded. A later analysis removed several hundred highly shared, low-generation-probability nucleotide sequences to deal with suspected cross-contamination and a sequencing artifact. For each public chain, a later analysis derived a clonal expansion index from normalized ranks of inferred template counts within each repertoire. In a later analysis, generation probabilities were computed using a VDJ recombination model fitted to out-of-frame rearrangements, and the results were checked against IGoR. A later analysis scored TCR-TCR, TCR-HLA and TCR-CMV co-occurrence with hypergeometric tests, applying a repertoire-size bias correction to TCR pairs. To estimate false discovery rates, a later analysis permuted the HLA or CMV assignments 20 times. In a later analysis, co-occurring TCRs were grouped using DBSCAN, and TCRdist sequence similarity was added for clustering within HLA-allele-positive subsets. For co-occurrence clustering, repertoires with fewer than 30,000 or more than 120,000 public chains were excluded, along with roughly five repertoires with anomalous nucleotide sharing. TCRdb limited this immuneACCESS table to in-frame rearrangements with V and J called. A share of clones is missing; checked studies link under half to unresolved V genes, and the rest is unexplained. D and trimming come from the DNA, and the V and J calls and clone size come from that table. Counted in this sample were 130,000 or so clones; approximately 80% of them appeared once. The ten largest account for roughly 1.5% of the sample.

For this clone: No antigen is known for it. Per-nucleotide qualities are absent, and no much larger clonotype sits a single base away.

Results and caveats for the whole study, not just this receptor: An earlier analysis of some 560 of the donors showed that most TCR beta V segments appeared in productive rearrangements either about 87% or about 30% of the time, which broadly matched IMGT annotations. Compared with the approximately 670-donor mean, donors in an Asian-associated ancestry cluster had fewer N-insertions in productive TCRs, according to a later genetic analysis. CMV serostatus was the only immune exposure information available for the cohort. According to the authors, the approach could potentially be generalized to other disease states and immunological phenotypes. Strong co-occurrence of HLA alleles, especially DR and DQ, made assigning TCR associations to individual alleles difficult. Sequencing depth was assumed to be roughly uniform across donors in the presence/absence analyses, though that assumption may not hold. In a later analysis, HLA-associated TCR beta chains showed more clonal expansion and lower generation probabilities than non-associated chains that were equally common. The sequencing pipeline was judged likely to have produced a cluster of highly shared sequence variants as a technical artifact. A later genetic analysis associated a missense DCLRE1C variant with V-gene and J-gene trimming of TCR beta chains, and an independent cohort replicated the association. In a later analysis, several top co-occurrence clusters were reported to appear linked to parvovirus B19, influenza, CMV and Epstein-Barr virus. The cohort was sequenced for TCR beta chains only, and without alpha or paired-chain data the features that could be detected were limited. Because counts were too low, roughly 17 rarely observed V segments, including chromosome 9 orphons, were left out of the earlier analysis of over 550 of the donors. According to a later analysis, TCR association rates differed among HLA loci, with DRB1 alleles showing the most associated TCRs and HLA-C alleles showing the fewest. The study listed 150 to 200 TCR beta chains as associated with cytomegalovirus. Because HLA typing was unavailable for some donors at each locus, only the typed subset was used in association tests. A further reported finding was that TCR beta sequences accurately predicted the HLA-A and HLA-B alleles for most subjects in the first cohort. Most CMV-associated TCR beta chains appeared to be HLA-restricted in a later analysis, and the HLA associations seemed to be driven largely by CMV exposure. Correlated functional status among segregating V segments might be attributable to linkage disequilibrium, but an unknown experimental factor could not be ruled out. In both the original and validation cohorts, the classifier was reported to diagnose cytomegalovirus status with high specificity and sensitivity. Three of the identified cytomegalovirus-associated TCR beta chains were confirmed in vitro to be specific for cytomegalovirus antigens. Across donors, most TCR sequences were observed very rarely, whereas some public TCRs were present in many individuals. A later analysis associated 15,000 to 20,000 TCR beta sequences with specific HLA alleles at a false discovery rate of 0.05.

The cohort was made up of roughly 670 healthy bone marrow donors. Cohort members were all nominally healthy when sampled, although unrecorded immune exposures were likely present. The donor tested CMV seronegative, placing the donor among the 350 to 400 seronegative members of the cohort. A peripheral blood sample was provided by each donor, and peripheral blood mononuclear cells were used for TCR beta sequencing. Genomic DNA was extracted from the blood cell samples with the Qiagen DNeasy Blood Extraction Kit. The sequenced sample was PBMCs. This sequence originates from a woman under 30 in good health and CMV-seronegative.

The CDR3 protein sequence reads: CASSAGVRTEAFF. DNA sequence: TGTGCCAGCAGCGCAGGGGTTCGCACTGAAGCTTTCTTT. The sequence joins TRBV9 to TRBJ1-1; perhaps TRBD1 is the D gene, with 6 bases matching. The CDR3 starts with the cysteine, ends with the phenylalanine, and has 13 residues. Only the CDR3 DNA stays, 39 bases, in frame from base 1. V drops 3 bases and J drops 4 bases, leaving 10 bases in between. In the germline V gene, CDR1 corresponds to SGDLS and CDR2 to YYNGEE.